This T cell receptor (beta chain) was profiled in a study of T cells after yellow fever vaccination. The V end lost 2 bases, the J end lost 4 bases, and 10 bases lay between the germline ends. Germline loops: CDR1 LNHDA, CDR2 SQIVND (reference sequence). There are 14 residues in the CDR3. From the 5' RACE reads, TCRdb called clonotypes with MiXCR, one entry per CDR3 protein. The sample lists roughly 320,000 distinct CDR3 sequences; roughly 10% were seen once. The chain employs TRBV19 and TRBJ2-3; tentatively, D is TRBD1 (5 bases). The sequencing here drew on CD4+ T cells sorted from PBMCs, taken 45 days after the yellow fever booster vaccination. This clonotype was obtained from a young man who received the YFV17D yellow fever vaccine. This CDR3 is CASSIQGTADTQYF. DNA for the CDR3: TGTGCCAGTAGTATACAGGGCACGGCAGATACGCAGTATTTT. The whole variable domain, filled in from reference TRBV19 and TRBJ2-3, reads DGGITQSPKYLFRKEGQNVTLSCEQNLNHDAMYWYRQDPGQGLRLIYYSQIVNDFQKGDIAEGYSVSREKKESFPLTVTSAQKNPTAFYLCASSIQGTADTQYFGPGTRLTVL.